This T cell receptor beta chain came from a study of Graves' ophthalmopathy and Graves' hyperthyroidism. Turning to the study itself: Investigators collected peripheral blood at initial diagnosis, before any treatment was given.

Ophthalmopathy-affected donors exhibited moderate-to-severe activity, CAS ≥3, NOSPECS ≥4, and duration under 3 months. Amplification of the TCR beta CDR3 regions used RNA transcripts (as template). RT-PCR with HTBI primers came first, then second-round multiplex PCR. TCRdb re-analysed the multiplex PCR reads in MiXCR, keeping a single row per CDR3 protein. There are approximately 700,000 distinct CDR3 sequences in the sample; roughly 41% occur only once, and 3% to 4% lies in the top ten. Germline assignment: CDR1 LNHDA and CDR2 SQIVND (reference sequence). This CDR3 has 17 residues. V was cut by 1 base and J by 7 bases, with 20 bases left in between. Notes on the study in general: A 13-signature model separated ophthalmopathy from stable hyperthyroidism, reaching around 88% sensitivity and 80% to 83% specificity cross-validated.

Points on this clonotype: As yet, its antigen is unknown.

The chain links TRBV19 to TRBJ1-5; a weak D match, TRBD1 (5 bases). This receptor was identified in an adult man with Graves' ophthalmopathy. Sample: peripheral blood. The CDR3 bases are TGTGCCAGTAGTATAGGAGAGGGTACTGGGGCCAACCAGCCCCAGCATTTT. As protein: CASSIGEGTGANQPQHF.